Listed here are 15 T cell receptor beta chains from one sample, sequenced in a study of cytomegalovirus exposure and HLA in healthy donors. This table comes from immunoSEQ multiplex PCR, and its TCRdb copy is limited to in-frame clones, with some not included. The sample shows over 200,000 clones, 65% to 85% of them seen only once. Material for sequencing was PBMCs. These receptors were obtained from a young woman in good health and CMV-seropositive.

Here the CDR3 DNA reads TGTGCCAGCAGCTTAGGGACAGGGGGAGATGGCTACACCTTC. Translation gives CASSLGTGGDGYTF. V gene TRBV7-9 combines with J gene TRBJ1-2, with 10 bases fitting TRBD1. Looked up from germline, CDR1 is SEHNR and CDR2 is FQNEAQ (reference sequence). The CDR3 has 14 residues. V dropped 1 base and J dropped 6; count of bases not matched to a gene: 2. Filled out from reference TRBV7-9 and TRBJ1-2, the complete variable domain reads DTGVSQNPRHKITKRGQNVTFRCDPISEHNRLYWYRQTLGQGPEFLTYFQNEAQLEKSRLLSDRFSAERPKGSFSTLEIQRTEQGDSAMYLCASSLGTGGDGYTFGSGTRLTVV.

The rearrangement uses TRBV29-1 and TRBJ2-7; D assignment may be TRBD1 or TRBD2 (6 bases each). Trimming shortened V by 0 bases and J by 4 bases, and 13 bases separated the two germline ends. The CDR3 runs to 14 residues. Germline-derived CDR1 and CDR2 are SQVTM and ANQGSEA. The DNA for the CDR3 is TGCAGCGTTGAAGATCCGGGGGCAGAATACGAGCAGTACTTC. This gives the protein CSVEDPGAEYEQYF.

This clone was seen once. The chain uses TRBV27 and TRBJ2-1; the match to TRBD2 covers 9 bases. V was clipped by 6 bases and J by 7 bases; unmatched bases: 19. The CDR3 spans 18 residues. Germline V gene sequence: CDR1 MNHEY, CDR2 SMNVEV (reference sequence). The CDR3 coding sequence is TGTGCCAGCAGCTGGGGACGGACTAGCGTCGCCACGCAGAATGAGCAGTTCTTC. It is translated as CASSWGRTSVATQNEQFF.

The gene calls are TRBV2 and TRBJ1-5; TRBD1 matches 9 bases. The CDR3 length is 13 residues. V shed 6 bases and J 4 bases; nucleotides not matched to a gene: 1. The germline CDR1 and CDR2 sequences are SNHLY and FYNNEI. The CDR3 region has the DNA TGTGCCAGCAGGGGACAGGGAAATCAGCCCCAGCATTTT. It translates to CASRGQGNQPQHF.

Regarding this clone: Compared with germline, one end of the junction differs, possibly owing to a read error. The gene calls are TRBV7-7 and TRBJ2-5; a weak D match, TRBD2 (5 bases). This CDR3 region has 15 residues. From germline, CDR1 is SSHAT and CDR2 FNYEAQ (reference sequence). The CDR3 spells CASSPTGRLQETQYF. The CDR3 DNA reads as TGTGCTAGCAGCCCGACGGGTCGACTACAAGAGACCCAGTACTTC.

Only one count was recorded for this clone. The gene calls are TRBV29-1 and TRBJ2-5, with 10 bases aligning to TRBD2. J lost 5 bases, V lost 4 bases, and 10 bases had no gene match. From germline, CDR1 is SQVTM and CDR2 ANQGSEA. The CDR3 contains 15 residues. DNA of the CDR3: TGCAGCGTTGTTGGCCTAGCGGGAGCGCGGGAGACCCAGTACTTC. It specifies CSVVGLAGARETQYF.

The chain uses TRBV6-5 and TRBJ1-5; D gene ambiguous. V lost 4 bases and J 1 base, leaving 11 bases between the germline ends. The CDR3 has 15 amino acids. The germline V gene encodes CDR1 MNHEY and CDR2 SVGAGI. Written as DNA, the CDR3 is TGTGCCAGCAGTTTCGGGGTAGGGAGCAATCAGCCCCAGCATTTT. It specifies CASSFGVGSNQPQHF.

Here the CDR3 DNA reads TGCAGCGTGCAAATACACTCCGGGACAGGGAATGAGCAGTTCTTC. Its translation is CSVQIHSGTGNEQFF. The chain links TRBV29-1 to TRBJ2-1; 9 nucleotides line up with TRBD1. The CDR3 is made up of 15 amino acids. Losses at the gene ends were 6 bases for V and 7 bases for J; bases not matched to a gene: 13. CDR1 and CDR2 (germline): SQVTM, ANQGSEA.

This chain links TRBV6-6 with TRBJ2-5; 8 nucleotides match TRBD1. The CDR3 is made up of 14 amino acids. The junction had 2 bases not matched to a gene; V was cut back by 2 bases and J by 3 bases. The germline V gene encodes CDR1 MNHNY and CDR2 SVGAGI (reference sequence). This CDR3 is CASSYQDREETQYF. The CDR3 nucleotides are TGTGCCAGCAGTTACCAGGACAGGGAAGAGACCCAGTACTTC.

The chain couples TRBV5-6 to TRBJ1-1; D might be TRBD1 (5 bases). The CDR3 loop spans 12 amino acids. The V gene's germline CDR1 is SGHDT and CDR2 YYEEEE. V was shortened by 7 bases and J by 0 bases, with 7 bases between the two germline ends. Written as DNA, the CDR3 is TGTGCCAGCTGGGGGTTGAACACTGAAGCTTTCTTT. It is translated as CASWGLNTEAFF. The variable domain in full, with the rest retrieved from reference TRBV5-6 and TRBJ1-1, is DAGVTQSPTHLIKTRGQQVTLRCSPKSGHDTVSWYQQALGQGPQFIFQYYEEEERQRGNFPDRFSGHQFPNYSSELNVNALLLGDSALYLCASWGLNTEAFFGQGTRLTVV.

This clone has only a few counts. The V call is TRBV16, the J call TRBJ1-2, with D possibly being TRBD1 (5 bases). The CDR3 totals 14 residues. Germline V CDR1 and CDR2: KGHSY, FQNENV. V was cut by 0 bases and J by 8 bases, with 13 bases left in between. The CDR3 nucleotides read TGTGCCAGCAGCCAATCGGGGCAGGGCACGGGCTACACCTTC. Encoded protein: CASSQSGQGTGYTF.

This clone was detected many times. The J gene is TRBJ1-2, the V gene TRBV6-5; no reliable D call. The V gene's germline CDR1 is MNHEY and CDR2 SVGAGI. V was cut by 5 bases and J by 6 bases, with 16 bases left in between. The CDR3 loop spans 14 amino acids. The CDR3 DNA reads TGTGCCAGCAGTCCCTGGGAGACTGTCGATGGCTACACCTTC. It specifies CASSPWETVDGYTF.

The chain combines TRBV11-2 with TRBJ1-2; D uncertain. The CDR3 is 13 residues long. The germline V gene encodes CDR1 SGHAT and CDR2 FQNNGV. The germline V and J ends were trimmed by 3 bases and 8 bases, with 13 bases remaining between them. The CDR3 nucleotides are TGTGCCAGCAGCTTTGGAGGCCATATGGGCTACACCTTC. Translated: CASSFGGHMGYTF.

The V and J genes are TRBV5-1 and TRBJ2-5; D call uncertain. The germline CDR1 and CDR2 sequences are SGHRS and YFSETQ. The CDR3 spans 14 residues. Between the trimmed V and J ends, which lost 4 bases and 0 bases, there was a span of 10 bases. This CDR3 reads CASSAALYQETQYF. For the CDR3, the DNA is TGCGCCAGCAGCGCCGCCTTGTACCAAGAGACCCAGTACTTC.

The V call is TRBV7-8, the J call TRBJ1-4, with D perhaps matching TRBD1 (5 bases). V lost 4 bases and J lost 0, with 24 bases in between. The CDR3 has 20 amino acids. Germline lookup yields CDR1 SGHVS and CDR2 FQNEAQ. This CDR3 reads CASSSTPVGRFLATNEKLFF. The DNA for the CDR3 is TGTGCCAGCAGCTCTACCCCGGTGGGGCGGTTCCTTGCAACTAATGAAAAACTGTTTTTT. The full variable domain, in which reference TRBV7-8 and TRBJ1-4 provide the parts outside the CDR3, is GAGVSQSPRYKVAKRGQDVALRCDPISGHVSLFWYQQALGQGPEFLTYFQNEAQLDKSGLPSDRFFAERPEGSVSTLKIQRTQQEDSAVYLCASSSTPVGRFLATNEKLFFGSGTQLSVL.